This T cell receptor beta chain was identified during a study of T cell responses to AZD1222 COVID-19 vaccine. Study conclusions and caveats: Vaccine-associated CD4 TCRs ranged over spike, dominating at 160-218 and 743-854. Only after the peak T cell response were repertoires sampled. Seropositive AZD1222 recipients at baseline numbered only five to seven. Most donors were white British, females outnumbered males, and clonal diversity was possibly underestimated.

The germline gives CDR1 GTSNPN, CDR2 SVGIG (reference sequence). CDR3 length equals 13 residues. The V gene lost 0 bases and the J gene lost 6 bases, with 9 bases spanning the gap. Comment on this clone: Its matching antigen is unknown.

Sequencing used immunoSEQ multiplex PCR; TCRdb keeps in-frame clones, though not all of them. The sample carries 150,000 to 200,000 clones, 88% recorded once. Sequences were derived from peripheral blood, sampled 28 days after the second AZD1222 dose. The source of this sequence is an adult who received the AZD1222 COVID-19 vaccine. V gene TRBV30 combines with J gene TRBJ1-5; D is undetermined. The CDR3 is CAWSVVGRQPQHF. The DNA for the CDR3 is TGTGCCTGGAGTGTGGTGGGTCGTCAGCCCCAGCATTTT.